This TCR beta chain was sequenced in a study of identifying expanded T cells in peripheral blood. Study results and limitations: Two-week clone count variance significantly increased as total template count grew. Technical replicates showed around 1.2 changed clones; two weeks about 16.4; four weeks 19.

From germline, CDR1 is SGHDT and CDR2 YYEEEE. CDR3 length equals 14 residues. The table came from immunoSEQ multiplex PCR; TCRdb's copy has only in-frame clones and leaves some out. The sample lists under 130,000 clones; 85% to 90% were seen once. A note on this clone: The antigen remains unidentified.

This receptor was identified in a person between 18 and 75 years old in good health. The V and J genes are TRBV5-6 and TRBJ2-5; D is unresolved. The last part of the DNA fits TRBJ2-7 better; the J call may be wrong. The sample consisted of blood. The DNA for the CDR3 is TGTGCCAGCAGCCTTAGGCAGTCCTCCTACGAGCAGTACTTC. This encodes CASSLRQSSYEQYF.